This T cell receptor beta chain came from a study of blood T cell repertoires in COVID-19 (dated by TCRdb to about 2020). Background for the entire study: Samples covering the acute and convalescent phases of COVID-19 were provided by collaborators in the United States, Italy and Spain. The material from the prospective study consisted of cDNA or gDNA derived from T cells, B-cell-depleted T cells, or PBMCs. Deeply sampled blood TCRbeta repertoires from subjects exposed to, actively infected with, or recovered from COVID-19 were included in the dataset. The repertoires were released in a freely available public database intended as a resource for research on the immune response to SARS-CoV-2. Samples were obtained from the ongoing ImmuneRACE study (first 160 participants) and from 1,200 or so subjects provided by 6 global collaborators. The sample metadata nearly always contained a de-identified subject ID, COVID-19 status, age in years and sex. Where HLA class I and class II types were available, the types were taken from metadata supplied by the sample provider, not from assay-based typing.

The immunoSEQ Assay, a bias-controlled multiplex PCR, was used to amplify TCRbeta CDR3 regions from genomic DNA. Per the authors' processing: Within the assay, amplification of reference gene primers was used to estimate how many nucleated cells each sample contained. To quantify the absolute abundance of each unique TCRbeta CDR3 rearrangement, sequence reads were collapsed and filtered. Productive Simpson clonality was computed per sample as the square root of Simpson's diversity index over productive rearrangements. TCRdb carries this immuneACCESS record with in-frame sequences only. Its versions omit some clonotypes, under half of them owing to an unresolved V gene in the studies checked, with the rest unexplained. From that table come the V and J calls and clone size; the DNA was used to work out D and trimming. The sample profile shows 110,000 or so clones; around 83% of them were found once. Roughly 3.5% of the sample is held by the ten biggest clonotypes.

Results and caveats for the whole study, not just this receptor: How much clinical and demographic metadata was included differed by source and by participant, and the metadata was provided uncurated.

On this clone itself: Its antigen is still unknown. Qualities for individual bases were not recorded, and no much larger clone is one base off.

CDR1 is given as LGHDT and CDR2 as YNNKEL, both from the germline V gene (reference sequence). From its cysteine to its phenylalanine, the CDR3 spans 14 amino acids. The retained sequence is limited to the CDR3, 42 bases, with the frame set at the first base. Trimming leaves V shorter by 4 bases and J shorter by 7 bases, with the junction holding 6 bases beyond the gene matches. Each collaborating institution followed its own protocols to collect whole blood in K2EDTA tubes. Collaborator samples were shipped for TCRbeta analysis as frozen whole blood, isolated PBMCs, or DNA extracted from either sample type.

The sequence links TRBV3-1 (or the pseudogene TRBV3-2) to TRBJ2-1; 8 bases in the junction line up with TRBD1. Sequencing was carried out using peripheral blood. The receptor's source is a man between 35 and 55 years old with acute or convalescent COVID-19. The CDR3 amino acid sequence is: CASSPTQGGNEQFF. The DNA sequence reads TGTGCCAGCAGCCCAACACAGGGGGGAAATGAGCAGTTCTTC.